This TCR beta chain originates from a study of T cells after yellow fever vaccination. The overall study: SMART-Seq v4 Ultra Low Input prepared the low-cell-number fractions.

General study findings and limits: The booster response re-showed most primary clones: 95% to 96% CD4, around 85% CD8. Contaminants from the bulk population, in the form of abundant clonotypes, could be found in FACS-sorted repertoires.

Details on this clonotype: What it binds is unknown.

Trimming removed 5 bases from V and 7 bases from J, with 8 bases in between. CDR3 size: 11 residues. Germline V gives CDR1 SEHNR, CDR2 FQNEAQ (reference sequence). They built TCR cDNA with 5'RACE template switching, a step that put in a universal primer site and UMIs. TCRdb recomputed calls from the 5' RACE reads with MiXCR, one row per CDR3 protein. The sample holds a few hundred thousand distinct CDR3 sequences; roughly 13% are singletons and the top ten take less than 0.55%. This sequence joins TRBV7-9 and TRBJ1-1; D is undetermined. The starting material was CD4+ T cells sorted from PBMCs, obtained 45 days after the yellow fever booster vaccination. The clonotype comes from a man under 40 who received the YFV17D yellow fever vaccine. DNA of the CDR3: TGTGCCAGCAGCCCATGGGGTGAAGCTTTCTTT. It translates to CASSPWGEAFF.